This record covers a single T cell receptor (beta chain). The target antigen is unknown. Per the original methods: Because ImmunoSEQ provided only junction sequences with no quality scores, the filtering differed. Assay used: immunoSEQ multiplex PCR; TCRdb lists only in-frame clones, some missing. V, J and clone size derive from that table, while D and trimming were established from the DNA sequence. The sample has 2,500,000 or so clones, over 85% seen once. The data were taken from a study of shared clonotypes between healthy human individuals. Study overall: Researchers assigned three CD4 naive, three CD4 memory, two CD8 naive and one CD8 memory plate to each donor. The study, taken as a whole, reports: Of the naive CD4 clonotypes, about 5% were shared across several donors.

Germline loops: CDR1 SGHTA, CDR2 FQGTGA. The CDR3 totals 16 residues. Trimming at V came to 5 bases and at J to 2 bases, leaving 9 bases not matched to a gene. Adult Caucasians living in Nashville, Tennessee made up all of the donors. The genes are TRBV7-3 and TRBJ2-1; TRBD2 aligns across 7 bases. The sequenced sample consisted of naive CD4+ T cells from PBMCs. Noted subset: CD45RA+ positively selected. The receptor was isolated from a man between 18 and 29 years old in good health. Some clones in this sample may be carry-over from other donors' samples. The CDR3 coding sequence is TGTGCCAGCAGCACACGACTAGCCTCGACCTACAATGAGCAGTTCTTC. Protein product: CASSTRLASTYNEQFF.